This T cell receptor (beta chain) stems from a study of PD-1 blockade in mismatch repair-deficient tumors. Study-level findings and limits: Rapid post-treatment expansion, then contraction, generally preceding radiologic response, marked tumor-resident clones.

Using immunoSEQ multiplex PCR, the repertoire was profiled, and TCRdb retains in-frame clones only, with some absent. The data contain some 49,000 clones, around three quarters of them singletons. All patients were mismatch repair deficient, assessed by either PCR or immunohistochemistry. TCR sequencing covered a few patients who responded to pembrolizumab. The table lists this clone with a count of one. The antigen remains undetermined. The CDR3 loop spans 14 amino acids. V lost 3 bases and J lost 5, with 13 bases in between. Per germline, CDR1 MDHEN and CDR2 SYDVKM. This specimen was PBMCs, taken before pembrolizumab treatment. The source is an adult with mismatch repair-deficient cancer. The chain combines TRBV28 with TRBJ1-1; no definite D call. The CDR3 sequence: CASSFLSPATEAFF. The CDR3 DNA follows: TGTGCCAGCAGTTTCCTGAGCCCCGCGACTGAAGCTTTCTTT.